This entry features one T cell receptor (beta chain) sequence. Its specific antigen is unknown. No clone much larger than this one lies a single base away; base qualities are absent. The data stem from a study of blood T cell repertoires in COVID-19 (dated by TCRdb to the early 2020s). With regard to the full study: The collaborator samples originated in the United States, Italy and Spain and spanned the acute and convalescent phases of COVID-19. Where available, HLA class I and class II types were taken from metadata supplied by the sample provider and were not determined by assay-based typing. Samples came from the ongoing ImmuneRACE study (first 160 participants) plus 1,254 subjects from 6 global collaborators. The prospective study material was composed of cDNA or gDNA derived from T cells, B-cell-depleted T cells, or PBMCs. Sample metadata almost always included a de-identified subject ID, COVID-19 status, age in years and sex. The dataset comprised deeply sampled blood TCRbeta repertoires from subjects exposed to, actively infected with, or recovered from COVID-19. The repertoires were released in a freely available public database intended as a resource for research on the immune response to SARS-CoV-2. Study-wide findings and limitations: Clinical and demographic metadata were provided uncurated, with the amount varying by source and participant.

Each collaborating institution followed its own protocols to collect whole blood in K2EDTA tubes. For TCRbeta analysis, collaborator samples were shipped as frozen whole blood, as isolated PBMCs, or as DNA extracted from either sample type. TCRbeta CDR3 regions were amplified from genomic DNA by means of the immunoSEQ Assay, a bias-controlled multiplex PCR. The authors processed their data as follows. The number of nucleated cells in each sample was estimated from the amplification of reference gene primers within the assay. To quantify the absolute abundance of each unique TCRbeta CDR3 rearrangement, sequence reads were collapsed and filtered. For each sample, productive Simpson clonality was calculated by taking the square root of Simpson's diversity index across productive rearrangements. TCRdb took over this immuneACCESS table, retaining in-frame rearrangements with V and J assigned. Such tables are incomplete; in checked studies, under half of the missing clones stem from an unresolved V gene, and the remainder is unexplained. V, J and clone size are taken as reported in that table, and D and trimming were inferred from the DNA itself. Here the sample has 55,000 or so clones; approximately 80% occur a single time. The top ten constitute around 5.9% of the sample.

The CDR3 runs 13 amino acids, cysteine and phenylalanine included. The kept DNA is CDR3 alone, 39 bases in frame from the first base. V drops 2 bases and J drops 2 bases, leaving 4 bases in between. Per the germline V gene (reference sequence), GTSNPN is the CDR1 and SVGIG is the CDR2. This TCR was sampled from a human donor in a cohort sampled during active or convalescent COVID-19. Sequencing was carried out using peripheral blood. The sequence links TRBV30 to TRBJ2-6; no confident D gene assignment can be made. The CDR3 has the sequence CAWSTAGANVLTF. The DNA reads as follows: TGTGCCTGGAGTACGGCTGGGGCCAACGTCCTGACTTTC.